This T cell receptor beta chain was sequenced in a study of cytomegalovirus exposure and HLA in healthy donors. Background on the study: An early data release held around 80 million unique TCRs from HLA-typed donors. General study points: Links to common viral pathogens appeared, in a later analysis, for several of the most significant clusters.

The trim removed 3 bases at V and 3 bases at J, leaving 3 bases unmatched. Germline CDR1 reads SGHNT; CDR2 reads YYREEE (reference sequence). The CDR3 runs to 15 residues. On this clone itself: As yet, its antigen is unknown.

13 Jbeta primers and 60 Vbeta primers were used for the PCR. Per the authors' pipeline: Later, an analysis found 80 million or so unique TCR beta chains, and some 10 million of these were shared. Method: immunoSEQ multiplex PCR; TCRdb's copy keeps in-frame clones and lacks some. Clone size and the V and J calls come from that table; the DNA yielded D and trimming. The sample has around 75,000 clones. This clonotype was obtained from a woman aged 55-69 years in good health and CMV-seronegative. Material for sequencing was PBMCs. The J gene is TRBJ2-5, the V gene TRBV5-4; 12 positions match TRBD2. The CDR3 DNA is TGTGCCAGCAGCTCATGGACTAGCGGGAAAGAGACCCAGTACTTC. It specifies CASSSWTSGKETQYF.